This T cell receptor (beta chain) was captured by sequencing in a study of shared clonotypes between healthy human individuals. This table comes from immunoSEQ multiplex PCR, and its TCRdb copy is limited to in-frame clones, with some not included. In the table there are some 1.5 million clones, roughly 96% of which are singletons. Overall study findings and caveats: Incomplete sequencing of sorted subsets was indicated by rarefaction despite large depth.

CDR3 length: 14 residues. Between the trimmed V and J ends, which lost 7 bases and 6 bases, there was a span of 15 bases. Per the germline V gene, CDR1 is MDHEN and CDR2 is SYDVKM. In regard to this clone: Its antigen is not known.

The sequence was obtained from a man younger than 40 in good health. The sequenced material came from naive CD4+ T cells sorted from blood. Subset given: CD45RA+ positively selected. J is TRBJ2-2 and V is TRBV28; the D call may be TRBD1 or TRBD2 (5 bases each). CDR3 bases: TGTGCCAGCAAGGCACGGGGCGGCGCCGGGGAGCTGTTTTTT. Encoded protein: CASKARGGAGELFF.